This T cell receptor (beta chain) stems from a study of CD8 T cells in ankylosing spondylitis. Many counts were recorded for this clonotype. The antigen remains undetermined. Study-wide results and caveats: Reportedly, disease-linked clones are significantly enriched in ankylosing spondylitis patients' matched synovial fluid.

With molecular barcodes, quantitative 5'-RACE was used to make the TCR beta libraries. TCRdb re-called the 5' RACE reads through MiXCR, storing one row per CDR3 protein. The sample shows about 240,000 distinct CDR3 sequences, approximately 11% of them seen only once. The sequencing sample was made of blood, either unsorted or a sorted T cell fraction (not recorded which). This TCR was sampled from a male donor with ankylosing spondylitis or in good health (not recorded which).

The DNA of the CDR3 is TGTGCCAGCAGCACAGGGCGCCTTTCGGAGACCCAGTACTTC. Its translation is CASSTGRLSETQYF. V usage is TRBV6-1 and J usage is TRBJ2-5; D may be TRBD1 (6 bases). Germline V gene data show CDR1 as MNHNS and CDR2 as SASEGT. The CDR3 runs to 14 residues. Deletions cut 6 bases from V and 5 bases from J, with 16 bases between.